These T cell receptor beta chains were read from a single sample in a study of identical twins. Using its own MiXCR run on the 5' RACE reads, TCRdb lists one record per CDR3 protein. This table holds some 560,000 distinct CDR3 sequences, 9.5% to 10% found once. These data were also filed under a second study, of yellow fever vaccine responses in identical twins.

What was sequenced was PBMCs. The receptors shown here come from a young woman in good health. Both conserved end residues are part of each CDR3. D genes are given only for firm matches. The size entry is marked missing in some rows and otherwise reads once, few, many or a size class.

>TRBJ2-5|few|TRBD2|TRBV7-8
TGTGCCAGCAGCCCCTTCGGGACTAATCAAGAGACCCAGTACTTC
CASSPFGTNQETQYF
>TRBJ1-6|-|TRBD1|TRBV30
TGTGCCTGGAGTGTACTGACAGGGCAGTCACCCCACCACTTT
CAWSVLTGQSPHHF
>TRBJ2-1|-|TRBD2|TRBV7-9
TGTGCCAGCAGCCCCACTAGCGTCTCCTACAATGAGCAGTTCTTC
CASSPTSVSYNEQFF
>TRBJ2-1|many|TRBD2|TRBV7-9
TGTGCCAGCAGCTTAGTACCTAGCGGGCCAGACAATGAGCAGTTCTTC
CASSLVPSGPDNEQFF
>TRBJ1-2|many|-|TRBV7-9
TGTGCCAGCAGCCCGCAGGGAGCTAACTATGGCTACACCTTC
CASSPQGANYGYTF
>TRBJ2-7|few|TRBD2|TRBV28
TGTGCCAGCAGTTCCCCGGGACTAGCGGGACCCTACGAGCAGTACTTC
CASSSPGLAGPYEQYF
>TRBJ1-6|many|-|TRBV28
TGTGCCAGCAGTTTCTTACTGGGAATTAAGTCACCCCTCCACTTT
CASSFLLGIKSPLHF
>TRBJ2-7|-|TRBD1|TRBV13
TGTGCCAGCAGCTTAAGGGTCAGGAGGGACAGGGGTTCCTCCTACGAGCAGTACTTC
CASSLRVRRDRGSSYEQYF
>TRBJ2-5|many|-|TRBV7-9
TGTGCCAGCAGCTTAGGCCAGGGCATGGATATTGCCCAGTACTTC
CASSLGQGMDIAQYF
>TRBJ2-3|-|-|TRBV28
TGTGCCAGCAGTTTATGGGGCACTACCACAGATACGCAGTATTTT
CASSLWGTTTDTQYF
>TRBJ2-3|many|-|TRBV12-3/TRBV12-4
TGTGCCAGCAGTTTAGGGCGGGATACGCAGTATTTT
CASSLGRDTQYF
>TRBJ2-7|many|-|TRBV9
TGTGCCAGCAGCGGAGCGGGCCGCTCCTACGAGCAGTACTTC
CASSGAGRSYEQYF
>TRBJ2-1|many|TRBD2|TRBV3-1
TGTGCCAGCAGCCAAACTAGCGGGAGGAATAATGAGCAGTTCTTC
CASSQTSGRNNEQFF
>TRBJ2-1|few|TRBD2|TRBV3-1
TGTGCCAGCAGCCGATTCACCCGGGGGGATGAGCAGTTCTTC
CASSRFTRGDEQFF
>TRBJ2-1|many|-|TRBV5-1
TGCGCCAGCAGCTTGGGACTAGGTAACAATGAGCAGTTCTTC
CASSLGLGNNEQFF
>TRBJ2-2|many|TRBD1|TRBV10-3
TGTGCCACCTGGGACAGGGAGAACGGGGAGCTGTTTTTT
CATWDRENGELFF
>TRBJ2-3|-|TRBD1|TRBV11-2
TGTGCCAGCAGCCCAAGGGGGCTCACAGATACGCAGTATTTT
CASSPRGLTDTQYF
>TRBJ2-1|many|TRBD1|TRBV29-1
TGCAGCGTTGATGGGACAGGGGGTCGTTTGTATGAGCAGTTCTTC
CSVDGTGGRLYEQFF